The TCR beta chain under discussion was sequenced for a study of CXCR3-negative and CXCR3-positive naive CD8 T cells. Study-wide results and caveats: Naive cells that were CXCR3-negative or CXCR3-positive used TRBV-TRBJ genes alike, while memory cells diverged.

Libraries of TRB cDNA were made by 5' RACE and carried UMIs. With the 5' RACE reads reprocessed, TCRdb shows one record per CDR3 protein and no DNA. This sample's clone table lists tens of thousands of distinct CDR3 sequences. In regard to this clonotype: The antigen remains undetermined.

CDR3 size: 12 residues. From germline, CDR1 is SQVTM and CDR2 ANQGSEA. The TCR was taken from a human donor in good health. Some clones in this sample may be carry-over from other donors' samples. The chain recombines TRBV29-1 with TRBJ2-1; TCRdb proposes TRBD2, but this gene call is untestable without DNA. The material sequenced was memory CD8+ T cells from blood. CDR3 loop: CSVEEVRREQFF.